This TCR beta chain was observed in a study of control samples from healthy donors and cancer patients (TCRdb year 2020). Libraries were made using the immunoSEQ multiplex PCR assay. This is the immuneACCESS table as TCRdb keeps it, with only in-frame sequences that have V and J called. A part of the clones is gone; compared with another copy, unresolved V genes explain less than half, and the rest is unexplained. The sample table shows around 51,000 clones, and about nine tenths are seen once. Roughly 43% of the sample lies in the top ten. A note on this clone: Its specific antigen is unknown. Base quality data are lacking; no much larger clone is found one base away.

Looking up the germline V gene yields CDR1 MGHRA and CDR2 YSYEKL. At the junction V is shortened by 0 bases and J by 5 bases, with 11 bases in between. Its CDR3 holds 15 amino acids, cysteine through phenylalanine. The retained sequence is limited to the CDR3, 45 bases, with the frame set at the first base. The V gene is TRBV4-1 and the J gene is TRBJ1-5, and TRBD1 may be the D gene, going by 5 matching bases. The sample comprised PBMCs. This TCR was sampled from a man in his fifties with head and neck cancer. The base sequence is TGCGCCAGCAGCCAAGAGCCACAGGTCGATCAGCCCCAGCATTTT. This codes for CASSQEPQVDQPQHF.